This T cell receptor (beta chain) derives from a study of T cells in Graves' hyperthyroidism and ophthalmopathy. RNA transcripts gave rise to amplified TCR beta CDR3 regions. A first-round RT-PCR of the TCR CDR3 used the HTBI primer set. Using its own MiXCR run on the multiplex PCR reads, TCRdb lists one record per CDR3 protein. The top ten hold over 25% of the sample, which has roughly 550,000 distinct CDR3 sequences, roughly 15% seen once. The TCR originated in a woman aged 30 to 39 with Graves' ophthalmopathy. Sequencing input: blood.

For the CDR3, the DNA is TGTGCCAGCAGTTTCCAGGACATTCGGGAGTCGAGCAATGAGCAGTTCTTC. Translated: CASSFQDIRESSNEQFF. V is TRBV27 and J is TRBJ2-1, with D possibly matching TRBD2 (6 bases). This CDR3 has 17 residues. From germline, CDR1 is MNHEY and CDR2 SMNVEV (reference sequence). The V end lost 3 bases, the J end lost 6 bases, and 21 bases lay between the germline ends.